The source of this T cell receptor beta chain is a study of T-cell reconstitution after alpha-beta-depleted transplantation in children. Findings of the study overall: Surviving recipient T cells and thymic progenitors underlay high day-60 TCRbeta diversity in some patients.

Preparing the TCRbeta library involved the use of unique molecular identifiers. TCRdb passed the PCR reads through MiXCR, listing each CDR3 protein once. Among some 180,000 distinct CDR3 sequences, 5.5% to 7% were seen once, and the ten largest hold about 5.5%. This clonotype showed up just a few times. Its specificity is not known. Germline CDR1 is SGHVS and CDR2 is FQNEAQ. This CDR3 is built from 15 residues. The germline V and J ends were trimmed by 5 bases and 2 bases, with 16 bases remaining between them. The input for sequencing was PBMCs, taken before TCRalphabeta/CD19-depleted stem cell transplant. The clonotype was recovered from a boy aged 2 to 10 with acute lymphoblastic leukemia, due to receive a stem cell transplant. This chain uses TRBV7-8 with TRBJ2-7, with D maybe TRBD2 (6 bases). CDR3 in amino acids: CASSQWGVGTYEQYF. CDR3 sequence (DNA): TGTGCCAGCAGCCAATGGGGGGTGGGGACCTACGAGCAGTACTTC.